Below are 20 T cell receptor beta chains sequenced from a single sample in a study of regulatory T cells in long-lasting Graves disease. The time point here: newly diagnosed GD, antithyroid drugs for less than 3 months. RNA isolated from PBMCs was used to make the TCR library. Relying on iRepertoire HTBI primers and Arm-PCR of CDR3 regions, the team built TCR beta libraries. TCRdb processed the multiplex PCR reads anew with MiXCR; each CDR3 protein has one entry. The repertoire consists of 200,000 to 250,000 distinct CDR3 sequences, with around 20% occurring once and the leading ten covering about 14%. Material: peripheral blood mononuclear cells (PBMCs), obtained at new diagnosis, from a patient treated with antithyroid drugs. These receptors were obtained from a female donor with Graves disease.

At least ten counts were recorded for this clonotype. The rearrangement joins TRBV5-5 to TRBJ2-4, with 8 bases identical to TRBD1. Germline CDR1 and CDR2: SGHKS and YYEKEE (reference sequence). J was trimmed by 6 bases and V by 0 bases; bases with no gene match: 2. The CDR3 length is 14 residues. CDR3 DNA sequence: TGTGCCAGCAGCTTGGGACAGGGGAGAAACATTCAGTACTTC. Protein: CASSLGQGRNIQYF.

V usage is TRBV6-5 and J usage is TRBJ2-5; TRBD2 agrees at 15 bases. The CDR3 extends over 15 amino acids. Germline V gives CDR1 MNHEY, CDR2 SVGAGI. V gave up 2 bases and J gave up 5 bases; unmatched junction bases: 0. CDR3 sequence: CASSYGLAGGETQYF. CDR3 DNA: TGTGCCAGCAGTTACGGACTAGCGGGAGGGGAGACCCAGTACTTC.

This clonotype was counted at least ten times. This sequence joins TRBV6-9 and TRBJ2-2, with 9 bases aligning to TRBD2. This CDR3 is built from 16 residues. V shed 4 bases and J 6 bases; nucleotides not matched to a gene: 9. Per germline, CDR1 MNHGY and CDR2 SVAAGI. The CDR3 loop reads CASSLAGDILSGELFF. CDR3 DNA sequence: TGTGCCAGCAGTTTAGCGGGAGATATCTTATCCGGGGAGCTGTTTTTT.

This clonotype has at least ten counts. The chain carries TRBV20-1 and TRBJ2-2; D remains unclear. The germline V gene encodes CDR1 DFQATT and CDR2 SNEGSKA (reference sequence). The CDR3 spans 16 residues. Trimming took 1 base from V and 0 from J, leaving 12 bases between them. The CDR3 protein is CSARGSRETNTGELFF. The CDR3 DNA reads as TGCAGTGCTAGAGGGTCTCGAGAGACGAACACCGGGGAGCTGTTTTTT.

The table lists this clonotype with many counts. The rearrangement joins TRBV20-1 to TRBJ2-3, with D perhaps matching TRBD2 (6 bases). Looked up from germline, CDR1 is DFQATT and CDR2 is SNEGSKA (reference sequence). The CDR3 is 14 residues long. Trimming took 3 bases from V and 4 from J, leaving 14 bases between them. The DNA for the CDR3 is TGCAGTGCTAGCACTAGCTTTTTCCCAGATACGCAGTATTTT. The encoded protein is CSASTSFFPDTQYF.

CDR3 coding DNA: TGCGCCAGCAGCTTGACCGGGACAGACCATCACACAGATACGCAGTATTTT. It codes for CASSLTGTDHHTDTQYF. This sequence joins TRBV5-1 and TRBJ2-3; 7 positions agree with TRBD1. The CDR3 consists of 17 residues. Trimming at V came to 1 base and at J to 2 bases, leaving 10 bases not matched to a gene. Germline V gene lookup returns CDR1 SGHRS and CDR2 YFSETQ. Filled out from reference TRBV5-1 and TRBJ2-3, the complete variable domain reads KAGVTQTPRYLIKTRGQQVTLSCSPISGHRSVSWYQQTPGQGLQFLFEYFSETQRNKGNFPGRFSGRQFSNSRSEMNVSTLELGDSALYLCASSLTGTDHHTDTQYFGPGTRLTVL.

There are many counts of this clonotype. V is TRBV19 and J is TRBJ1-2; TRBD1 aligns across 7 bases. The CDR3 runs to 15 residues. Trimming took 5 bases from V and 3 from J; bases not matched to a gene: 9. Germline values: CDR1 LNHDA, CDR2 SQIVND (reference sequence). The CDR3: CASSAGQSVYYGYTF. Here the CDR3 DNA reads TGTGCCAGTAGTGCGGGACAGTCGGTTTACTATGGCTACACCTTC.

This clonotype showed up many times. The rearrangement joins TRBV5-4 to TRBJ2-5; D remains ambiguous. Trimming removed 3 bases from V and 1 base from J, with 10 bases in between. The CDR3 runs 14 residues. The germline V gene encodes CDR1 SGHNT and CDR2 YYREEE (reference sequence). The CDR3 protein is CASSSSTSQETQYF. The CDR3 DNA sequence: TGTGCCAGCAGCTCATCCACATCCCAAGAGACCCAGTACTTC.

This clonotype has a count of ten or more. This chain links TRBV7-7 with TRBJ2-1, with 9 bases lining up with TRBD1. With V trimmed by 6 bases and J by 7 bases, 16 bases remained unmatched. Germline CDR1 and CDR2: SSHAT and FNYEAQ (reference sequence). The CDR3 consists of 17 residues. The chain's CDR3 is CASSPGQGTHSGNEQFF. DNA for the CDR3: TGTGCCAGCAGTCCCGGACAGGGGACCCACTCTGGAAATGAGCAGTTCTTC.

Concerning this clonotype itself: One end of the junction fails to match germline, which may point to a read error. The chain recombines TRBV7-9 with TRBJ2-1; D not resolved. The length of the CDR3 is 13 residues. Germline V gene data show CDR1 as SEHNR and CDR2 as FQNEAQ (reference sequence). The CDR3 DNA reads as TGCGCCAGCAGAGCTCCCGCCTACAATGAGCAGTTCTTC. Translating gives CASRAPAYNEQFF.

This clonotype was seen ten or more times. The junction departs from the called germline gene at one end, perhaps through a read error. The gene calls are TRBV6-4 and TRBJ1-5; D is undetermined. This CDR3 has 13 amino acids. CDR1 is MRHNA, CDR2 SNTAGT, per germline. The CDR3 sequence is CASSPDSDQPQHF. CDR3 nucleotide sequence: TGTGCCAGCAGTCCGGATAGCGATCAGCCCCAGCATTTT.

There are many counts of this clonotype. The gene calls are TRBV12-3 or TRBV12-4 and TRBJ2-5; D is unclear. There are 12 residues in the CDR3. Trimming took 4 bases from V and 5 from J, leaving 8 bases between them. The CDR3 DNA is TGTGCCAGCAGTTACCGGTCGGAGACCCAGTACTTC. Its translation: CASSYRSETQYF.

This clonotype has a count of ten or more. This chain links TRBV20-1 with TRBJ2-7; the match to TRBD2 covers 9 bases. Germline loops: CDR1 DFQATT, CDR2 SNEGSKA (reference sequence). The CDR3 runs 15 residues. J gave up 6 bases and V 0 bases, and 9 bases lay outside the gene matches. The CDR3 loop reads CSARDGREGQGEQYF. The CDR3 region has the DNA TGCAGTGCTAGAGATGGGCGGGAGGGCCAGGGCGAGCAGTACTTC.

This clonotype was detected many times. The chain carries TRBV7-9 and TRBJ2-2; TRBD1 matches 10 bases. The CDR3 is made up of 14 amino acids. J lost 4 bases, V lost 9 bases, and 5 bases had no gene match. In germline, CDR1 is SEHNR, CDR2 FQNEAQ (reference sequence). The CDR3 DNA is TGTGCCAGTTCGACAGGGGGCAGCACCGGGGAGCTGTTTTTT. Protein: CASSTGGSTGELFF.

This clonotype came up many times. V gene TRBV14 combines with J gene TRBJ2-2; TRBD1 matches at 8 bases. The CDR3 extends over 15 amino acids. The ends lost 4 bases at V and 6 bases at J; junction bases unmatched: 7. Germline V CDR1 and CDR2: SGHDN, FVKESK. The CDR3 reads CASSRDRGVAGELFF. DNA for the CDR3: TGTGCCAGCAGCCGTGACAGGGGAGTTGCCGGGGAGCTGTTTTTT. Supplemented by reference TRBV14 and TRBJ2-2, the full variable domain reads EAGVTQFPSHSVIEKGQTVTLRCDPISGHDNLYWYRRVMGKEIKFLLHFVKESKQDESGMPNNRFLAERTGGTYSTLKVQPAELEDSGVYFCASSRDRGVAGELFFGEGSRLTVL.

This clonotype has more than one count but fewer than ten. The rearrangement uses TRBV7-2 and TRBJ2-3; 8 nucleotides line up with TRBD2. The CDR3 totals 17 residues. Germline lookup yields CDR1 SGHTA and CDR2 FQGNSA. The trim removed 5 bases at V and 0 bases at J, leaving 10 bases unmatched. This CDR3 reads CASSPLRREASTDTQYF. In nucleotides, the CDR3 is TGTGCCAGCAGCCCCCTCAGGCGGGAGGCCAGCACAGATACGCAGTATTTT.

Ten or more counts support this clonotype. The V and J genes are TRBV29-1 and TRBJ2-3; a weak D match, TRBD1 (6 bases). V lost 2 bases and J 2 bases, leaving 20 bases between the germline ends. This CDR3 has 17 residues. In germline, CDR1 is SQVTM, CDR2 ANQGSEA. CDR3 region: CSVEFILGQGTTDTQYF. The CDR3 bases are TGCAGCGTTGAATTCATCTTGGGGCAGGGGACCACAGATACGCAGTATTTT.

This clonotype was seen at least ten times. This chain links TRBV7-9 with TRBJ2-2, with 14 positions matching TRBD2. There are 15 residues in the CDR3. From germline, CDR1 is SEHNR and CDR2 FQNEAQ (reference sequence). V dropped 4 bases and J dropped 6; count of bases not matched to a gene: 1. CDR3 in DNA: TGTGCCAGCAGCTCGGGACTAGCGGGAGCCGGGGAGCTGTTTTTT. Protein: CASSSGLAGAGELFF.

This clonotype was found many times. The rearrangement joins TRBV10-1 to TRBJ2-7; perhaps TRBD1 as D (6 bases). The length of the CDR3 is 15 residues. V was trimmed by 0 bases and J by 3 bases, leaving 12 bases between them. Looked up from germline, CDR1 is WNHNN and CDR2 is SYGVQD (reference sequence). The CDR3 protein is CASSESGQGLYEQYF. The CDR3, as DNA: TGCGCCAGCAGTGAGTCTGGGCAGGGGCTCTACGAGCAGTACTTC.

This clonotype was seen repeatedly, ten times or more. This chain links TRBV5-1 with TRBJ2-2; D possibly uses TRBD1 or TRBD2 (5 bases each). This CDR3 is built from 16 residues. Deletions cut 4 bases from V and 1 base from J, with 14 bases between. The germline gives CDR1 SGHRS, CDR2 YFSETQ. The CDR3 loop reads CASSPLGEKNTGELFF. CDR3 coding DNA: TGCGCCAGCAGCCCCCTGGGGGAGAAGAACACCGGGGAGCTGTTTTTT.